This T cell receptor (beta chain) was sequenced in a study of radiation and T cells in renal cell carcinoma. Some clones are missing from TCRdb's copy, which holds only in-frame ones; the method was immunoSEQ multiplex PCR. The repertoire includes approximately 65,000 clones, about 74% of them detected once, and 6.5% to 7.5% sits in the top ten. Time point described: blood 4 weeks post-SBRT, at nephrectomy. The treatment is: 15 Gy SBRT to primary tumor, nephrectomy 4 weeks later. Nephrectomy followed 15 Gy stereotactic body radiation by 4 weeks. Radiation-treated patients gave blood at baseline, week 2 and week 4. V shed 3 bases, J shed 0 bases, and the junction held 7 bases outside the gene matches. The V gene's germline CDR1 is KGHSH and CDR2 LQKENI. The CDR3 is 16 amino acids.

The sequence was collected from a man in his sixties with renal cell carcinoma. The starting material was blood, obtained from a patient whose treatment included radiotherapy and nephrectomy. The chain links TRBV18 to TRBJ2-7, with TRBD2 matching 8 bases. CDR3 DNA: TGTGCCAGCTCACCCCTAGCGGGTCCCAGCTCCTACGAGCAGTACTTC. It is translated as CASSPLAGPSSYEQYF.